This TCR beta chain was profiled in a study of T cell changes during pregnancy in multiple sclerosis. The CDR3 has 16 amino acids. Germline CDR1 is SNHLY and CDR2 is FYNNEI. Losses at the gene ends were 5 bases for V and 4 bases for J; bases not matched to a gene: 8. The assay was immunoSEQ multiplex PCR, and TCRdb's table has in-frame clones only and misses some. Of about 73,000 clones listed, approximately 87% are singletons. The material sequenced was peripheral blood, taken after pregnancy. This chain uses TRBV2 with TRBJ2-1, with TRBD2 identical over 10 bases. The source is a female donor in good health, enrolled as a control in a pregnancy study. CDR3 protein: CASSILAGGRYNEQFF. The CDR3 DNA reads as TGTGCCAGCAGTATCTTAGCGGGGGGTCGATACAATGAGCAGTTCTTC.